The clone carrying this T cell receptor beta chain was counted once. Trimming at V came to 1 base and at J to 1 base, leaving 3 bases not matched to a gene. CDR1 SGDLS and CDR2 YYNGEE come from the germline V gene. The CDR3 is made up of 15 amino acids. This entry belongs to a study of blood T cells in healthy people across ages. Donors each provided roughly 11 milliliters of peripheral blood. Using a J-beta primer mix together with a sample-barcoded 5' primer, a second PCR was run for about 6 to 12 cycles. TCRdb recomputed calls from the 5' RACE reads with MiXCR, one row per CDR3 protein. Here the sample spans approximately 670,000 distinct CDR3 sequences, around two fifths being singletons.

Sequencing was performed on blood. This TCR was sampled from an elderly man in good health. This chain connects TRBV9 to TRBJ2-3; 7 positions match TRBD2. DNA for the CDR3: TGTGCCAGCAGCGTATTCGCGGGGGGCACAGATACGCAGTATTTT. Residues: CASSVFAGGTDTQYF. Full variable domain (rest looked up from reference TRBV9 and TRBJ2-3): DSGVTQTPKHLITATGQRVTLRCSPRSGDLSVYWYQQSLDQGLQFLIQYYNGEERAKGNILERFSAQQFPDLHSELNLSSLELGDSALYFCASSVFAGGTDTQYFGPGTRLTVL.